Listed below are T cell receptor beta chains from one sample, sequenced in a study of shared clonotypes between healthy human individuals. TCRdb's copy holds only in-frame clones and misses some; the assay was immunoSEQ multiplex PCR. The data hold 950,000 to 1,100,000 clones, with about 77% observed a single time. Input material: memory CD4+ T cells sorted from blood. The receptors were gathered from a man younger than 35 in good health. Both conserved end residues are part of each CDR3. A D gene is named only where the DNA matches it firmly. A clone size is listed for some rows: how often the clone was seen (once, few, many), or a class if it is expanded.

v_gene	d_gene	abundance	j_gene	CDR3aa	CDR3nt
TRBV21-1	-	many	TRBJ2-1	CASNPDRGNVDEQFF	TGTGCCAGCAACCCGGACAGGGGTAACGTAGATGAGCAGTTCTTC
TRBV7-9	TRBD1	many	TRBJ2-5	CASSEQGTGETQYF	TGTGCCAGCAGCGAACAGGGGACGGGGGAGACCCAGTACTTC
TRBV27	TRBD1	few	TRBJ1-5	CASSGQGDQPQHF	TGTGCCAGCAGTGGACAGGGAGATCAGCCCCAGCATTTT
TRBV18	-	-	TRBJ2-5	CASSPPNERETQYF	TGTGCCAGCTCACCACCGAATGAGCGGGAGACCCAGTACTTC
TRBV30	-	few	TRBJ1-2	CAWAKGGGRGYTF	TGTGCCTGGGCCAAGGGGGGTGGGCGAGGCTACACCTTC
TRBV29-1	-	few	TRBJ1-3	CSVVKGSGNTIYF	TGCAGCGTTGTTAAGGGCTCTGGAAACACCATATATTTT
TRBV9	-	few	TRBJ2-7	CASSVDSGGSGQYF	TGTGCCAGCAGCGTAGATTCGGGCGGCTCCGGGCAGTACTTC
TRBV7-9	-	-	TRBJ2-4	CASSLTENIQYF	TGTGCCAGCAGCTTAACAGAAAACATTCAGTACTTC
TRBV5-1	TRBD2	-	TRBJ2-2	CASSKDSGRDTGELFF	TGCGCCAGCAGCAAAGATAGCGGGAGGGACACCGGGGAGCTGTTTTTT
TRBV7-6	TRBD2	-	TRBJ2-7	CASSSQGLGAYEQYF	TGTGCCAGCAGCTCACAGGGACTAGGAGCCTACGAGCAGTACTTC
TRBV7-9	TRBD2	-	TRBJ2-3	CASSPTSGGGDTQYF	TGTGCCAGCAGCCCGACTAGCGGGGGGGGAGATACGCAGTATTTT
TRBV7-2	-	-	TRBJ2-3	CASSASYGTDTQYF	TGTGCCAGCAGCGCAAGTTACGGCACAGATACGCAGTATTTT
TRBV28	-	few	TRBJ1-1	CASSNLGNTEAFF	TGTGCCAGCAGTAACCTGGGAAACACTGAAGCTTTCTTT
TRBV5-4	-	-	TRBJ2-2	CASSLAVASNTGELFF	TGTGCCAGCAGCTTGGCCGTTGCCTCGAACACCGGGGAGCTGTTTTTT
TRBV7-6	-	-	TRBJ2-5	CASSLPPTKGGETQYF	TGTGCCAGCAGTTTGCCCCCTACAAAGGGTGGGGAGACCCAGTACTTC
TRBV5-4	-	few	TRBJ1-3	CASSLKTGASGNTIYF	TGTGCCAGCAGCCTTAAAACAGGAGCCTCTGGAAACACCATATATTTT
TRBV18	-	-	TRBJ1-5	CASSPEGGPSNQPQHF	TGTGCCAGCTCACCAGAAGGCGGACCTAGCAATCAGCCCCAGCATTTT
TRBV5-6	TRBD2	-	TRBJ2-1	CASSLFGGATYNEQFF	TGTGCCAGCAGCTTGTTCGGGGGGGCGACCTACAATGAGCAGTTCTTC
TRBV10-3	-	-	TRBJ1-2	CAISAGREGGYTF	TGTGCCATCAGTGCGGGCAGGGAGGGTGGCTACACCTTC
TRBV6-5	-	-	TRBJ1-6	CASSYSGARNSPLHF	TGTGCCAGCAGTTACTCGGGGGCGCGGAATTCACCCCTCCACTTT
TRBV6-1	TRBD2	-	TRBJ2-7	CASRTSGGYEQYF	TGTGCCAGTCGAACTAGCGGGGGCTACGAGCAGTACTTC
TRBV5-1	-	-	TRBJ1-1	CASSLEGRRTEAFF	TGCGCCAGCAGCTTGGAGGGGCGCAGGACTGAAGCTTTCTTT
TRBV18	-	-	TRBJ2-1	CASSPGPPNEGGRGNEQFF	TGTGCCAGCTCACCTGGGCCGCCGAATGAGGGAGGTCGGGGAAATGAGCAGTTCTTC
TRBV27	-	once	TRBJ2-1	CASQGGYYNEQFF	TGTGCCAGCCAGGGAGGCTACTACAATGAGCAGTTCTTC
TRBV11-2	-	-	TRBJ1-1	CASSLDQGRDTEAFF	TGTGCCAGCAGCTTAGATCAGGGTAGGGACACTGAAGCTTTCTTT
TRBV7-9	-	-	TRBJ1-2	CASSEGGVPSYGYTF	TGTGCCAGCAGCGAAGGAGGGGTTCCGTCGTATGGCTACACCTTC
TRBV29-1	-	-	TRBJ2-5	CSVSGSGETQYF	TGCAGCGTTTCTGGCAGTGGGGAGACCCAGTACTTC
TRBV10-3	TRBD1	-	TRBJ1-4	CAISPTDRANEKLFF	TGTGCCATCAGCCCAACGGACAGGGCTAATGAAAAACTGTTTTTT
TRBV9	TRBD1	-	TRBJ1-2	CASSSRDRGFYGYTF	TGTGCCAGCAGTAGCCGGGACAGGGGCTTCTATGGCTACACCTTC
TRBV7-2	-	-	TRBJ2-1	CASSLAALNEQFF	TGTGCCAGCAGCTTGGCGGCCCTCAATGAGCAGTTCTTC
TRBV28	-	-	TRBJ1-1	CASRTPGRNTEAFF	TGTGCCAGCAGGACTCCCGGGAGAAACACTGAAGCTTTCTTT
TRBV21-1	-	-	TRBJ2-3	CASSKAGFSSTDTQYF	TGTGCCAGCAGCAAAGCTGGGTTTTCGAGCACAGATACGCAGTATTTT
TRBV11-2	-	-	TRBJ1-3	CASSLVGLSGNTIYF	TGTGCCAGCAGCTTAGTTGGTCTCTCTGGAAACACCATATATTTT